Below are 22 T cell receptor beta chains sequenced from a single sample in a study of blood T cell repertoires in COVID-19. The assay was immunoSEQ multiplex PCR, and TCRdb's table has in-frame clones only and misses some. The sample lists approximately 170,000 clones, roughly four fifths occurring once. Specimen: peripheral blood. The receptors shown here come from a man aged 65 to 85 who had recovered from COVID-19.

The chain is built from TRBV7-3 and TRBJ2-3; D gene unclear. Germline V gene sequence: CDR1 SGHTA, CDR2 FQGTGA. The CDR3 is made up of 14 amino acids. V lost 0 bases and J lost 2, with 6 bases in between. CDR3 sequence (DNA): TGTGCCAGCAGCTTAACCAGCGACACAGATACGCAGTATTTT. This gives the protein CASSLTSDTDTQYF.

The chain couples TRBV5-1 to TRBJ2-1; no clear D gene. The CDR3 sequence is 14 residues long. CDR1 is SGHRS and CDR2 is YFSETQ in the germline V gene. Deletions cut 0 bases from V and 1 base from J, with 5 bases between. The CDR3 nucleotides read TGCGCCAGCAGCTTGGCTCAGTCCTACAATGAGCAGTTCTTC. Its protein is CASSLAQSYNEQFF. The full variable domain, with the rest looked up from reference TRBV5-1 and TRBJ2-1, is KAGVTQTPRYLIKTRGQQVTLSCSPISGHRSVSWYQQTPGQGLQFLFEYFSETQRNKGNFPGRFSGRQFSNSRSEMNVSTLELGDSALYLCASSLAQSYNEQFFGPGTRLTVL.

The chain joins TRBV29-1 to TRBJ1-2; D is perhaps TRBD1 (5 bases). The CDR3 loop spans 11 amino acids. Germline V gene sequence: CDR1 SQVTM, CDR2 ANQGSEA. V lost 6 bases, J lost 10 bases, and 15 bases lay in between. CDR3 sequence reads: CSVWGGESYTF. DNA for the CDR3: TGCAGCGTGTGGGGAGGGGAATCCTACACCTTC.

V and J are TRBV5-1 and TRBJ2-5; TRBD2 matches at 7 bases. CDR3 length: 15 residues. CDR1 is SGHRS, CDR2 YFSETQ, per germline. V lost 3 bases, J lost 2 bases, and 7 bases stayed unmatched. The CDR3 loop reads CASSSQARGQETQYF. As DNA, the CDR3 is TGCGCCAGCAGCTCCCAGGCGCGGGGGCAAGAGACCCAGTACTTC.

A single count supports this clone. This chain uses TRBV3-1 (or the pseudogene TRBV3-2) with TRBJ1-1; D gene ambiguous. Germline V gives CDR1 LGHDT, CDR2 YNNKEL (reference sequence). The V gene lost 5 bases and the J gene lost 3 bases, with 7 bases spanning the gap. This CDR3 contains 12 residues. This chain's CDR3 is CASSERYTEAFF. The CDR3 bases are TGTGCCAGCAGCGAGAGATACACTGAAGCTTTCTTT.

The gene calls are TRBV5-1 and TRBJ2-3; TRBD2 matches at 11 bases. Germline CDR1 SGHRS, CDR2 YFSETQ. After removal of 0 bases from V and 7 bases from J, the junction contained 10 bases not matched to a gene. The length of the CDR3 is 17 residues. CDR3 nucleotides: TGCGCCAGCAGCTTGGCCCCGACTAGCGGGGTTAGTTATACGCAGTATTTT. Protein sequence: CASSLAPTSGVSYTQYF.

The chain carries TRBV6-5 and TRBJ1-4; 9 bases map to TRBD1. Germline CDR1 reads MNHEY; CDR2 reads SVGAGI. CDR3 size: 14 residues. V was pared by 6 bases and J by 5 bases, with 4 bases of the junction left unmatched. The CDR3 reads CASRAGTGNEKLFF. In DNA, the CDR3 is TGTGCCAGCAGGGCCGGGACAGGGAATGAAAAACTGTTTTTT.

V and J are TRBV6-5 and TRBJ2-7; 7 bases are a match to TRBD1. The junction had 12 bases not matched to a gene; V was cut back by 6 bases and J by 4 bases. Germline V gene data show CDR1 as MNHEY and CDR2 as SVGAGI. The CDR3 totals 15 residues. The CDR3, as DNA: TGTGCCAGCAGACTGGACAGGCGTTTCGGATACGAGCAGTACTTC. The encoded protein is CASRLDRRFGYEQYF.

The CDR3 nucleotides read TGTGCCAGTACACAGGGGGGCTCTGGAAACACCATATATTTT. It yields the protein CASTQGGSGNTIYF. J is TRBJ1-3 and V is TRBV19; 8 bases match TRBD1. The germline V gene has CDR1 LNHDA and CDR2 SQIVND (reference sequence). The CDR3 totals 14 residues. The V and J ends lost 7 bases and 0 bases, in that order; junction bases with no gene match: 2.

The chain recombines TRBV5-1 with TRBJ2-7; 9 bases fit TRBD1. V was clipped by 4 bases and J by 3 bases; unmatched bases: 5. The germline CDR1 and CDR2 sequences are SGHRS and YFSETQ. The CDR3 length is 14 residues. The CDR3 spells CASSRDRAYYEQYF. The CDR3 DNA follows: TGCGCCAGCAGCCGGGACAGGGCCTACTACGAGCAGTACTTC.

The V call is TRBV9, the J call TRBJ1-3, with a weak D call TRBD1 (6 bases). Germline assignment: CDR1 SGDLS and CDR2 YYNGEE. The V end lost 3 bases, the J end lost 7 bases, and 17 bases lay between the germline ends. The CDR3 consists of 15 residues. CDR3: CASSAQGQRGNTIYF. The DNA for the CDR3 is TGTGCCAGCAGCGCACAGGGTCAAAGGGGCAACACCATATATTTT.

The chain recombines TRBV12-3 or TRBV12-4 with TRBJ1-1; 9 nucleotides line up with TRBD1. The CDR3 sequence is 13 residues long. Germline trimming cut 6 bases from V and 5 bases from J; bases unmatched to any gene: 4. CDR3 sequence: CASSGQGRTEAFF. CDR3 DNA: TGTGCCAGCAGCGGACAGGGGAGGACTGAAGCTTTCTTT.

The rearrangement joins TRBV7-2 to TRBJ1-5; 11 positions match TRBD1. V was clipped by 5 bases and J by 9 bases; unmatched bases: 12. This CDR3 comprises 16 residues. The germline CDR1 and CDR2 sequences are SGHTA and FQGNSA. This CDR3 reads CASSTTGTGGSLPQHF. The CDR3 nucleotides read TGTGCCAGCAGCACCACCGGGACAGGGGGTTCATTGCCCCAGCATTTT. Using reference TRBV7-2 and TRBJ1-5 for the parts outside the CDR3, the full variable domain is GAGVSQSPSNKVTEKGKDVELRCDPISGHTALYWYRQSLGQGLEFLIYFQGNSAPDKSGLPSDRFSAERTGGSVSTLTIQRTQQEDSAVYLCASSTTGTGGSLPQHFGDGTRLSIL.

The chain couples TRBV7-2 to TRBJ2-3; tentatively, D is TRBD1 (5 bases). The CDR3 contains 15 residues. Germline V gene lookup returns CDR1 SGHTA and CDR2 FQGNSA. Deletions cut 3 bases from V and 5 bases from J, with 15 bases between. The CDR3 sequence: CASSFQGSYGDTQYF. DNA of the CDR3: TGTGCCAGCAGCTTCCAGGGTTCCTATGGAGATACGCAGTATTTT.

V and J are TRBV6-5 and TRBJ1-2; 8 bases map to TRBD1. The V segment lost 8 bases and the J segment 4 bases; nucleotides outside the gene matches: 9. The V gene's germline CDR1 is MNHEY and CDR2 SVGAGI. The CDR3 consists of 14 residues. This CDR3 reads CASLEGQDPYGYTF. Written as DNA, the CDR3 is TGTGCCAGCCTCGAGGGACAGGACCCCTATGGCTACACCTTC.

The chain combines TRBV11-2 with TRBJ2-2; 10 positions agree with TRBD2. The germline gives CDR1 SGHAT, CDR2 FQNNGV. The CDR3 loop spans 16 amino acids. V was pared by 5 bases and J by 5 bases, with 8 bases of the junction left unmatched. DNA of the CDR3: TGTGCCAGCAGCCCAGCCCCTAGCGGGAGAACCGGGGAGCTGTTTTTT. It codes for CASSPAPSGRTGELFF.

The chain has TRBV5-1 and TRBJ2-1; 8 bases are shared with TRBD1. The CDR3 has 16 amino acids. V dropped 4 bases and J dropped 7; count of bases not matched to a gene: 13. The germline CDR1 and CDR2 sequences are SGHRS and YFSETQ. CDR3 in amino acids: CASSNSRTGTRNEQFF. CDR3 sequence (DNA): TGCGCCAGCAGCAATTCAAGGACAGGGACACGAAATGAGCAGTTCTTC. Full variable domain (outside the CDR3, taken from reference TRBV5-1 and TRBJ2-1): KAGVTQTPRYLIKTRGQQVTLSCSPISGHRSVSWYQQTPGQGLQFLFEYFSETQRNKGNFPGRFSGRQFSNSRSEMNVSTLELGDSALYLCASSNSRTGTRNEQFFGPGTRLTVL.

The rearrangement links TRBV19 to TRBJ2-3; 8 bases align to TRBD2. CDR1 and CDR2 (germline): LNHDA, SQIVND (reference sequence). Trimming took 4 bases from V and 1 from J; bases not matched to a gene: 7. The CDR3 has 16 amino acids. In DNA, the CDR3 is TGTGCCAGTAGTAGAATAGCGGGAAGTGGCACAGATACGCAGTATTTT. The encoded protein is CASSRIAGSGTDTQYF.

This clone was seen more than once but under ten times. The V and J genes are TRBV15 and TRBJ2-7, with 15 bases lining up with TRBD2. The CDR3 runs 17 residues. Germline V lookup: CDR1 LNHNV, CDR2 YYDKDF (reference sequence). J lost 3 bases, V lost 1 base, and 4 bases had no gene match. CDR3 coding DNA: TGTGCCACCAGCAGAGGTGGGACTAGCGGGAGGCTCTACGAGCAGTACTTC. Translation: CATSRGGTSGRLYEQYF.

This chain links TRBV3-1 (or the pseudogene TRBV3-2) with TRBJ2-7; possible D gene TRBD2, 6 bases. The V end was cut by 1 base, the J end by 7 bases, with 14 bases between. The CDR3 runs 14 residues. The germline gives CDR1 LGHDT, CDR2 YNNKEL (reference sequence). In DNA form, the CDR3 reads TGTGCCAGCAGCCAAGCGGGAGAGCGGTCGGAGCAGTACTTC. It specifies CASSQAGERSEQYF.

The genes are TRBV3-1 (or the pseudogene TRBV3-2) and TRBJ2-7; 9 bases are a match to TRBD1. Germline V gives CDR1 LGHDT, CDR2 YNNKEL (reference sequence). The CDR3 sequence is 15 residues long. J was trimmed by 2 bases and V by 4 bases; bases with no gene match: 6. In DNA, the CDR3 is TGTGCCAGCAGCCGCCCTGGGACAGGGCCCTACGAGCAGTACTTC. Amino acid sequence: CASSRPGTGPYEQYF.

This rearrangement joins TRBV5-5 to TRBJ2-1; 8 nucleotides agree with TRBD1. The CDR3 loop spans 13 amino acids. V lost 4 bases to trimming and J lost 6 bases; unmatched junction nucleotides: 3. Germline loops: CDR1 SGHKS, CDR2 YYEKEE (reference sequence). CDR3 region: CASSKDRVNEQFF. In DNA, the CDR3 is TGTGCCAGCAGCAAGGACAGGGTCAATGAGCAGTTCTTC.